The 2 T cell receptor beta chains listed next were all sequenced from one sample in a study of identical twins. TCRdb analysed the 5' RACE reads with MiXCR anew, one entry per CDR3 protein. Among about 790,000 distinct CDR3 sequences listed, roughly 18% were seen once. The same sample was also used in a study of T cells expressing NK-cell markers.

The sequenced material came from PBMCs. These receptors were taken from a woman in her late teens or twenties in good health.

This clonotype occurred a few times. The rearrangement uses TRBV7-3 and TRBJ1-1, with 8 bases that match TRBD1. The CDR3 spans 13 residues. The V and J ends lost 6 bases and 7 bases, in that order; junction bases with no gene match: 7. In germline, CDR1 is SGHTA, CDR2 FQGTGA. CDR3 sequence reads: CASRETGASEAFF. The CDR3 DNA follows: TGTGCCAGCAGGGAGACAGGGGCCAGTGAAGCTTTCTTT.

This clonotype appeared a few times. The chain has TRBV12-3 or TRBV12-4 and TRBJ2-3, with 10 bases fitting TRBD2. Trimming at V came to 6 bases and at J to 4 bases, leaving 13 bases not matched to a gene. The CDR3 extends over 17 amino acids. The CDR3 DNA sequence: TGTGCCAGCAGCTTCGCATGGGCTAGCGGGAGACCAGATACGCAGTATTTT. It is translated as CASSFAWASGRPDTQYF.